This T cell receptor beta chain was obtained from a study of CXCR3-negative and CXCR3-positive naive CD8 T cells. General study findings and limits: CXCR3-negative and CXCR3-positive naive cells shared comparable TRBV-TRBJ usage, but memory cells did not. When CXCR3-positive naive cells were set against CXCR3-negative naive cells, the former had more hydrophobic TRB CDR3s.

Germline lookup yields CDR1 MDHEN and CDR2 SYDVKM. This CDR3 contains 16 residues. As regards this clonotype: The target antigen is unknown.

The authors made the TRB cDNA libraries by 5' RACE using UMI labels. TCRdb reprocessed the 5' RACE reads; each CDR3 protein has one entry and no DNA is given. With tens of thousands of distinct CDR3 sequences in the sample, the ten largest clones hold 0.55% to 0.8%. The sequenced sample was naive CXCR3+ CD8+ T cells from blood. The subset denotes: CD45RO-CCR7+CD27+CD95- naive CD8+ T cells expressing CXCR3 (TNR3+). This clonotype originated in a human donor in good health. Some clones in this sample may be carry-over from other donors' samples. The gene calls are TRBV28 and TRBJ2-2. CDR3 amino acids: CASSSASVGFTGELFF.